Listed here are 12 T cell receptor beta chains from one sample, sequenced in a study of early T cells in non-severe SARS-CoV-2 infection. TCRdb re-called the 5' RACE reads through MiXCR, storing one row per CDR3 protein. The data show about 27,000 distinct CDR3 sequences, approximately 5.4% seen once. The sequenced sample consisted of whole blood. All receptors derive from an adult who was a healthcare worker with PCR-confirmed SARS-CoV-2 infection or an uninfected control (not recorded which).

V gene TRBV29-1 combines with J gene TRBJ1-6; no clear D. Looked up from germline, CDR1 is SQVTM and CDR2 is ANQGSEA. The germline V and J ends were trimmed by 5 bases and 5 bases, with 19 bases remaining between them. The CDR3 contains 16 residues. CDR3 nucleotides: TGCAGCGTTCCCTTGCCGTCGGCGCGTGATAATTCACCCCTCCACTTT. This gives the protein CSVPLPSARDNSPLHF.

This clonotype was seen a handful of times. The genes are TRBV20-1 and TRBJ1-1; no clear D. V lost 0 bases and J lost 3, with 8 bases in between. The CDR3 runs to 13 residues. The germline V gene encodes CDR1 DFQATT and CDR2 SNEGSKA (reference sequence). The CDR3 nucleotides read TGCAGTGCTAGAGATCACGGGGACACTGAAGCTTTCTTT. Its translation: CSARDHGDTEAFF.

In this sample, this clonotype turned up a few times. This chain links TRBV19 with TRBJ2-1; TRBD2 agrees at 12 bases. From germline, CDR1 is LNHDA and CDR2 SQIVND (reference sequence). This CDR3 comprises 15 residues. J lost 2 bases, V lost 4 bases, and 0 bases had no gene match. For the CDR3, the DNA is TGTGCCAGTAGTACTAGCGGGAGGGCCTACAATGAGCAGTTCTTC. Its translation is CASSTSGRAYNEQFF.

This clonotype was seen a few times. The V call is TRBV7-9, the J call TRBJ2-7; D tentatively fits TRBD1 or TRBD2 (7 bases each). The ends were cut back, 4 bases at V and 1 base at J, with 11 bases in the middle. The CDR3 loop spans 14 amino acids. Germline V gene sequence: CDR1 SEHNR, CDR2 FQNEAQ (reference sequence). The CDR3 DNA sequence: TGTGCCAGCAGCTCCCAGGGGGGGTCCTACGAGCAGTACTTC. Translated: CASSSQGGSYEQYF.

The chain is built from TRBV4-3 and TRBJ2-1; 8 nucleotides align to TRBD2. The CDR3 runs to 17 residues. J lost 0 bases, V lost 0 bases, and 4 bases had no gene match. The germline gives CDR1 LGHNA, CDR2 YSLEER. CDR3 sequence: CASSQDHSGSSYNEQFF. The CDR3 coding sequence is TGCGCCAGCAGCCAAGATCACAGCGGGAGCTCCTACAATGAGCAGTTCTTC.

This clonotype was observed at least ten times. The chain couples TRBV7-9 to TRBJ2-3; 13 positions agree with TRBD2. The CDR3 is 19 amino acids. The germline V gene has CDR1 SEHNR and CDR2 FQNEAQ (reference sequence). The junction had 19 bases not matched to a gene; V was cut back by 5 bases and J by 8 bases. CDR3 in DNA: TGTGCCAGCAGCCCGCCACTTTCGACTAGCGGGGGGCCCTATGCTACGCAGTATTTT. This translates into CASSPPLSTSGGPYATQYF.

The V and J genes are TRBV6-1 and TRBJ1-4; maybe TRBD1 (5 bases). This CDR3 has 15 residues. V was cut by 6 bases and J by 0 bases, with 11 bases left in between. Germline-derived CDR1 and CDR2 are MNHNS and SASEGT. The CDR3: CASRPGQATNEKLFF. The CDR3 DNA follows: TGTGCCAGCAGGCCGGGGCAAGCAACTAATGAAAAACTGTTTTTT.

This clonotype came up many times. The chain combines TRBV20-1 with TRBJ1-2; D gene uncertain. The CDR3 totals 10 residues. Between the trimmed V and J ends, which lost 6 bases and 5 bases, there was a span of 7 bases. Per germline, CDR1 DFQATT and CDR2 SNEGSKA (reference sequence). The CDR3 DNA sequence: TGCAGTGCCCCTTATTATGGCTACACCTTC. Its translation: CSAPYYGYTF.

This clonotype was picked up many times. The chain is built from TRBV11-2 and TRBJ2-1; the match to TRBD2 covers 7 bases. CDR1 is SGHAT and CDR2 is FQNNGV in the germline V gene. The CDR3 is made up of 15 amino acids. The V and J ends lost 4 bases and 1 base, in that order; junction bases with no gene match: 4. DNA of the CDR3: TGTGCCAGCAGCTACAGCGGGAAATCCTACAATGAGCAGTTCTTC. It encodes CASSYSGKSYNEQFF. Full variable domain (remainder filled in from reference TRBV11-2 and TRBJ2-1): EAGVAQSPRYKIIEKRQSVAFWCNPISGHATLYWYQQILGQGPKLLIQFQNNGVVDDSQLPKDRFSAERLKGVDSTLKIQPAKLEDSAVYLCASSYSGKSYNEQFFGPGTRLTVL.

V and J are TRBV11-3 and TRBJ2-2, with 12 bases aligning to TRBD2. Germline loops: CDR1 SGHNT, CDR2 YENEEA. This CDR3 has 16 amino acids. The V and J ends lost 5 bases and 6 bases, in that order; junction bases with no gene match: 7. The CDR3 nucleotides are TGTGCCAGCAGCCCCAGGACTAGCGGGACGGCCGGGGAGCTGTTTTTT. Protein sequence: CASSPRTSGTAGELFF.

J is TRBJ2-4 and V is TRBV7-2, with a weak D call TRBD1 (6 bases). V lost 3 bases to trimming and J lost 0 bases, with 12 bases between them. Germline CDR1 SGHTA, CDR2 FQGNSA. The CDR3 loop spans 16 amino acids. The CDR3 loop reads CASSLGHQLAKNIQYF. In nucleotides, the CDR3 is TGTGCCAGCAGCTTGGGACACCAACTAGCCAAAAACATTCAGTACTTC.

This clonotype was observed many times. The V gene is TRBV12-3 or TRBV12-4, the J gene TRBJ2-5; unclear D gene. The CDR3 is made up of 13 amino acids. Trimming left V 1 base short and J 3 bases short, with 6 bases between. DNA for the CDR3: TGTGCCAGCAGTTTAGTGACGGAAGAGACCCAGTACTTC. This sequence encodes CASSLVTEETQYF.